The following is a TCR beta chain sequence with its context. Its matching antigen is unknown. TCRdb reprocessed the PCR reads with MiXCR, giving one entry per CDR3 protein. The sample has about half a million distinct CDR3 sequences, less than 30% seen once. Based on a CD8+CD4-CCR7+CD45RA+ profile, naive CD8 T cells were sorted. The CDR3 runs to 15 residues. Germline CDR1 reads MGHRA; CDR2 reads YSYEKL. V lost 0 bases, J lost 10 bases, and 7 bases stayed unmatched. This record belongs to a study of molecular identifiers for immune sequencing clone quantification. Study details: RNA, taken in replicates from about 21,000 or 97,000 naive CD8 cells, was split five ways, with four sequenced.

General study findings and limits: Clones carrying above 20 RNA copies accounted for over 98% of effector molecules, under 1% in naive cells.

Material for sequencing was naive CD8+ T cells from blood, with Jurkat cell RNA spiked in. Documented subset: FACS-sorted CD8+CD4-CCR7+CD45RA+ naive T cells. This sequence joins TRBV4-1 and TRBJ2-3; 10 bases line up with TRBD2. This TCR derives from a human donor in good health. Some libraries in this study had Jurkat cell RNA spiked in. CDR3 amino acids: CASSQDGASGSSQYF. Written as DNA, the CDR3 is TGCGCCAGCAGCCAAGATGGGGCTAGCGGGAGTTCGCAGTATTTT.